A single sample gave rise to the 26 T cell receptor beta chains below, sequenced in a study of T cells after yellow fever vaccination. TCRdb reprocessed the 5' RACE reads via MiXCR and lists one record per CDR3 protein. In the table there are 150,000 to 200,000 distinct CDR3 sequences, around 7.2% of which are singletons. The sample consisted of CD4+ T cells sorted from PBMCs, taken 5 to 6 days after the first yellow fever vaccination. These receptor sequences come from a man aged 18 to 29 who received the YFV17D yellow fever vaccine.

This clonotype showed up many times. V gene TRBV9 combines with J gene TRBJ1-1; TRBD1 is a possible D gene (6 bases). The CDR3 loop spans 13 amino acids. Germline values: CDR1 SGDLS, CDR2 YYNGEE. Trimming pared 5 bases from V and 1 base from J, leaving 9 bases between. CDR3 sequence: CASSWTENTEAFF. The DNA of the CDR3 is TGTGCCAGCAGTTGGACAGAGAACACTGAAGCTTTCTTT.

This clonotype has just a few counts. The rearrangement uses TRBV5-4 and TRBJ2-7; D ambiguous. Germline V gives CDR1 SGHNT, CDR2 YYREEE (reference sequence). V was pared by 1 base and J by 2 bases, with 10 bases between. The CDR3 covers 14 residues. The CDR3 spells CASSLLGETYEQYF. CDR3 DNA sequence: TGTGCCAGCAGCTTGCTTGGTGAAACCTACGAGCAGTACTTC. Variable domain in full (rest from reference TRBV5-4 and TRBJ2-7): ETGVTQSPTHLIKTRGQQVTLRCSSQSGHNTVSWYQQALGQGPQFIFQYYREEENGRGNFPPRFSGLQFPNYSSELNVNALELDDSALYLCASSLLGETYEQYFGPGTRLTVT.

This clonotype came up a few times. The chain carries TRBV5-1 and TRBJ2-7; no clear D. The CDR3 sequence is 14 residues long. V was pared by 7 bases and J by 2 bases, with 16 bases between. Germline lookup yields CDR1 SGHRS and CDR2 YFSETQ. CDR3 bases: TGCGCCAGCTCAGATAGGCCCCTCGCCTACGAGCAGTACTTC. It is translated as CASSDRPLAYEQYF.

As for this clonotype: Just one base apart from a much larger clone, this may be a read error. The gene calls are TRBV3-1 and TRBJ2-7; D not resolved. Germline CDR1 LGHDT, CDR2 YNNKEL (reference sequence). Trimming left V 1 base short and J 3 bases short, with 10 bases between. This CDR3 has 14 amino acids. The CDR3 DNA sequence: TGTGCCAGCAGCCAAGGACATGCTGGCTACGAGCAGTACTTC. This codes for CASSQGHAGYEQYF.

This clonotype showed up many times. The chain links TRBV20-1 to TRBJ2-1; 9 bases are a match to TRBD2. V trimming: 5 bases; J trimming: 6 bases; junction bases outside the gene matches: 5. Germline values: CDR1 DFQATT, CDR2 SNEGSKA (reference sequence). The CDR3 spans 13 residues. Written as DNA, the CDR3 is TGCAGTGCTGGACTAGCGTTGGGCAATGAGCAGTTCTTC. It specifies CSAGLALGNEQFF.

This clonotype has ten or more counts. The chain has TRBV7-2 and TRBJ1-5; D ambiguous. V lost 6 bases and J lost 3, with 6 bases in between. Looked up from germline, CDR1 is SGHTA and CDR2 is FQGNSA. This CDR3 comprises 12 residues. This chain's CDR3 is CASSLYNQPQHF. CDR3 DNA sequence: TGTGCCAGCAGTCTTTACAATCAGCCCCAGCATTTT.

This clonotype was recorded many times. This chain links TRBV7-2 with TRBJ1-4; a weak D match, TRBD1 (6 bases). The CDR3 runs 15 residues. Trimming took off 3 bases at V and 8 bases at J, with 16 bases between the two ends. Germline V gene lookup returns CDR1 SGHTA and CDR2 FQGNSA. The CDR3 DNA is TGTGCCAGCAGCTTCGGCCGGGGGCGGGGGGAAAAACTGTTTTTT. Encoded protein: CASSFGRGRGEKLFF.

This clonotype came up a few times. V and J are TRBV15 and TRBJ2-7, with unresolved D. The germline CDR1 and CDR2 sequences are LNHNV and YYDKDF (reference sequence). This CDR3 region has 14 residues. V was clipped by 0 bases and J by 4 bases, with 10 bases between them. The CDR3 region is CATSRDDTLYEQYV. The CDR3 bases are TGTGCCACCAGCAGAGATGATACATTGTACGAGCAGTACGTC.

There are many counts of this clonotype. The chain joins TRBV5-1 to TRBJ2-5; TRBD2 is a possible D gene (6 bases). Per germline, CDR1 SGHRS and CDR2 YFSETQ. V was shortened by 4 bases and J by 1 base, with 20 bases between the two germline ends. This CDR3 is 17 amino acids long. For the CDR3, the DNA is TGCGCCAGCAGCCCCCCGGTGGTAGCGGACCTCCAAGAGACCCAGTACTTC. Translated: CASSPPVVADLQETQYF.

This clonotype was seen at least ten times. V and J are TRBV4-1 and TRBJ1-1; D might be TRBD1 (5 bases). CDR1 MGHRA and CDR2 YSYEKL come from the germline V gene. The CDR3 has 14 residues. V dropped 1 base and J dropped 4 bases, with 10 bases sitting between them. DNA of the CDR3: TGCGCCAGCAGCCAAGGCGGGGCGGGCACTGAAGCTTTCTTT. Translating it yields CASSQGGAGTEAFF.

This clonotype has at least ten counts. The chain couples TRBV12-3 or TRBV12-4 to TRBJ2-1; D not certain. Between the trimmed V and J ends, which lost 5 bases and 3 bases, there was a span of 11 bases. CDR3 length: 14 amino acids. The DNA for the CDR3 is TGTGCCAGCAGTGGGCGGACGCACTACAATGAGCAGTTCTTC. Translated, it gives CASSGRTHYNEQFF.

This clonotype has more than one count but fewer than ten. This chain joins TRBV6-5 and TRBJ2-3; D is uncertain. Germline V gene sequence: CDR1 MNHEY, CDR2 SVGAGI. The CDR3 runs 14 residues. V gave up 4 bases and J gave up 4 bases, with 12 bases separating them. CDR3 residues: CASSFLVSADTQYF. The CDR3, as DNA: TGTGCCAGCAGTTTCCTAGTAAGCGCAGATACGCAGTATTTT.

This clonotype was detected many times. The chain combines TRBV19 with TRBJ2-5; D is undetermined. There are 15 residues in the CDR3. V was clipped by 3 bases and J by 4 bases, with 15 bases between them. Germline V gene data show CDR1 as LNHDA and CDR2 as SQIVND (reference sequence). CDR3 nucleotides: TGTGCCAGTAGTATGTATAGTGGAGTCGGAGAGACCCAGTACTTC. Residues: CASSMYSGVGETQYF.

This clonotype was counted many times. The chain's CDR3 is CASSPNPGNEAFF. DNA for the CDR3: TGTGCCAGCTCACCAAATCCAGGCAATGAAGCTTTCTTT. V usage is TRBV18 and J usage is TRBJ1-1; D not resolved. The CDR3 runs to 13 residues. Trimming cost V 2 bases and J 7 bases, with 11 bases left between them. Per the germline V gene, CDR1 is KGHSH and CDR2 is LQKENI.

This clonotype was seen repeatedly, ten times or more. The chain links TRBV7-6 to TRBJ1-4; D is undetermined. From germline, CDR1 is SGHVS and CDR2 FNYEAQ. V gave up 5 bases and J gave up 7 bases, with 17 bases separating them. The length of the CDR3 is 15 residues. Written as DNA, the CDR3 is TGTGCCAGCAGCCTAATCCCCGGACCAGGTGAAAAACTGTTTTTT. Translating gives CASSLIPGPGEKLFF.

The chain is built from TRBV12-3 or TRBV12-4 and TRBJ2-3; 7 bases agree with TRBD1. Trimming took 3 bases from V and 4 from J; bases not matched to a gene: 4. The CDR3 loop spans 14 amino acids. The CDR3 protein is CASSFDRDSDTQYF. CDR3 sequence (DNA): TGTGCCAGCAGTTTTGACAGGGATTCAGATACGCAGTATTTT.

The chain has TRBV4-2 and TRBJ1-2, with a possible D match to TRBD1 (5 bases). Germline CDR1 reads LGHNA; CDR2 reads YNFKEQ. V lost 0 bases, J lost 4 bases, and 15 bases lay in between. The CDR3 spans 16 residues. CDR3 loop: CASSQDAGGNGYGYTF. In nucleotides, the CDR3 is TGTGCCAGCAGCCAAGATGCCGGGGGAAACGGCTATGGCTACACCTTC.

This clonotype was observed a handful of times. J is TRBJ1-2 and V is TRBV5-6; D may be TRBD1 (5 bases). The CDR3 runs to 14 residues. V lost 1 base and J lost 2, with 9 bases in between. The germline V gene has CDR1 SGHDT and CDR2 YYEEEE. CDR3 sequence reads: CASSLTGPNYGYTF. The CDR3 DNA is TGTGCCAGCAGCTTGACAGGACCGAACTATGGCTACACCTTC. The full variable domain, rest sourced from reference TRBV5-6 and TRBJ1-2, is DAGVTQSPTHLIKTRGQQVTLRCSPKSGHDTVSWYQQALGQGPQFIFQYYEEEERQRGNFPDRFSGHQFPNYSSELNVNALLLGDSALYLCASSLTGPNYGYTFGSGTRLTVV.

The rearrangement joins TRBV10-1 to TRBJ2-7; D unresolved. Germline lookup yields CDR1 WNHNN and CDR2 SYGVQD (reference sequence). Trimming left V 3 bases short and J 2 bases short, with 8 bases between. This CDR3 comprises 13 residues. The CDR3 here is CASSDPPAYEQYF. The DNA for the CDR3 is TGCGCCAGCAGTGACCCGCCAGCCTACGAGCAGTACTTC.

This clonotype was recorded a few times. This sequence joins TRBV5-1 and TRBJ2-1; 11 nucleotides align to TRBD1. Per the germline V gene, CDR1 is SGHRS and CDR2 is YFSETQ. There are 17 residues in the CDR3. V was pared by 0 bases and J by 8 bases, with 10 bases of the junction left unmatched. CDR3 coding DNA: TGCGCCAGCAGCTTGGAAGGACAGGGGGCGACTATGGATGAGCAGTTCTTC. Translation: CASSLEGQGATMDEQFF.

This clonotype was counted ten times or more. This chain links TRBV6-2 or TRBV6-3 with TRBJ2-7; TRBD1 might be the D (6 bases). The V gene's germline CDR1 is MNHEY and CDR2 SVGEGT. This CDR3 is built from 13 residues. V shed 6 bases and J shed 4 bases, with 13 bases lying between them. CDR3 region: CASRTTGMYEQYF. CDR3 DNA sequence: TGTGCCAGCAGGACAACAGGGATGTACGAGCAGTACTTC.

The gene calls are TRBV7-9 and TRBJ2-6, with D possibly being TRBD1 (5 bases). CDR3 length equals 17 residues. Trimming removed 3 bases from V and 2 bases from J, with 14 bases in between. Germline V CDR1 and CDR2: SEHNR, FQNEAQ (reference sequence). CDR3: CASSFSNWGAGANVLTF. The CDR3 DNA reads TGTGCCAGCAGCTTTAGTAACTGGGGCGCTGGGGCCAACGTCCTGACTTTC.

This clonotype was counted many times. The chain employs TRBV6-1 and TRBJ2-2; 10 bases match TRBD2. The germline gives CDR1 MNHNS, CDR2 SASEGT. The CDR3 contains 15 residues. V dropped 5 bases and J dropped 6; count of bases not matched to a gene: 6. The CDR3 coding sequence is TGTGCCAGCAGTCATAGCGGGGGGCTCGCCGGGGAGCTGTTTTTT. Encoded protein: CASSHSGGLAGELFF.

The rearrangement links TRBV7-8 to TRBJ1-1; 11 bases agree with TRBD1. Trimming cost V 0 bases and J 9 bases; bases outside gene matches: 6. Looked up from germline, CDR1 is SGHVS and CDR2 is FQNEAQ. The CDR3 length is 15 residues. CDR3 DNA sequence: TGTGCCAGCAGCTTAGCGTGGACAGGGGGCGTCCAAGCTTTCTTT. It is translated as CASSLAWTGGVQAFF.

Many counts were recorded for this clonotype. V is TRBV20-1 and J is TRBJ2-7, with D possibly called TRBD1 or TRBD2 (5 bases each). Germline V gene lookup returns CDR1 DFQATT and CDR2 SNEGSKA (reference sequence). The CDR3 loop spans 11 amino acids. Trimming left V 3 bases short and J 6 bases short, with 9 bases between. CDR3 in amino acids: CSASGGGEQYF. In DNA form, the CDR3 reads TGCAGTGCTAGTGGTGGGGGCGAGCAGTACTTC.

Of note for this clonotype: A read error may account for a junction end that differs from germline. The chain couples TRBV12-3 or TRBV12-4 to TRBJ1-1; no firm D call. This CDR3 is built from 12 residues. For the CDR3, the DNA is TGTGCCTGCAGTTTAAAAGATCTCCAAGCTTTCTTT. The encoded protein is CACSLKDLQAFF.